This T cell receptor beta chain was observed in a study of T cells expressing NK-cell markers. After re-calling the 5' RACE reads, TCRdb lists one entry per CDR3 protein, DNA absent. This table lists around 380,000 distinct CDR3 sequences. Germline CDR1 reads SGHRS; CDR2 reads YFSETQ. The CDR3 spans 17 residues. The chain carries TRBV5-1 and TRBJ1-1; TCRdb reports TRBD1, a call that lacks DNA to check it against. The TCR was taken from a woman in her forties or fifties in good health. The source material was blood T cells: a sorted CD56 or NKG2C T cell subset, CD4+ or CD8+ T cells, or bulk PBMC T cells (not recorded which). The CDR3 reads CASSLKGTQIMNTEAFF.